This entry concerns a single T cell receptor (beta chain). Its antigen remains unknown. Germline and genes: mouse. The CDR3 end falls 1 residue outside the read, so it is completed with the germline J gene. The time point is: mouse harvest day 14 after allogeneic transplant. The graft held 10^6 splenic CD5+ T cells and 10^7 T-cell-depleted bone marrow cells. The germline V gene has CDR1 KGHTA and CDR2 FRNEEI. The germline V and J ends were trimmed by 4 bases and 4 bases, with 11 bases remaining between them. This CDR3 comprises 14 residues. This sample is drawn from a study of tissue T cells after allogeneic stem cell transplantation. Findings and caveats of the study: The study did not identify alloreactive or antigen-specific tissue TCRs, and some clones might be persisting host cells.

Sequencing used immunoSEQ multiplex PCR; TCRdb keeps in-frame clones, though not all of them. Of approximately 4,500 clones listed, under 50% are singletons. The receptor was derived from a female BALB/c mouse given C57BL/6 T cells with graft-versus-host disease after an allogeneic hematopoietic cell transplant. The chain is built from TRBV24 and TRBJ1-5; tentative D call: TRBD1 (6 bases). Specimen: gut tissue. Incomplete CDR3 DNA: TGTGCCAGCAGTCCCCGACAGGTTAACCAGGCTCCGCTT. Encoded protein: CASSPRQVNQAPL. The CDR3 reads in full as CASSPRQVNQAPLF.